This TCR beta chain derives from a study of blood T cell repertoires in COVID-19. Study as a whole: Samples came from the United States, Italy and Spain, spanning acute and convalescent COVID-19. PBMCs, B-cell-depleted T cells, or T cells provided the cDNA or gDNA that made up the material.

Per the authors' pipeline: Estimation of nucleated cell counts was performed using reference gene primer amplification. Generated by immunoSEQ multiplex PCR, the TCRdb table keeps only in-frame clones and is missing some. D and trimming were read from the DNA, whereas the V and J calls and clone size are those reported in that table. The table shows 70,000 to 85,000 clones, with approximately 91% occurring only once. Trimming shortened V by 2 bases and J by 4 bases, and 8 bases separated the two germline ends. CDR1 is SEHNR, CDR2 FQNEAQ, per germline (reference sequence). CDR3 length: 14 amino acids.

Specimen: peripheral blood. This receptor was obtained from a man aged 65 to 85 with active or convalescent COVID-19. The chain uses TRBV7-9 and TRBJ1-4; the D gene is possibly TRBD1 (5 bases). CDR3 bases: TGTGCCAGCAGCTTAAGGACAATTAATGAAAAACTGTTTTTT. Amino acid sequence: CASSLRTINEKLFF.